Presented here are 17 T cell receptor beta chains from one specimen sequenced in a study of human T cells and chemical hapten exposure. TCRdb analysed the RACE reads with MiXCR anew, one entry per CDR3 protein. The data contain approximately 97,000 distinct CDR3 sequences, around 25% of them seen just once; the ten biggest clones take up about 9.4%. Time point described: patch test 3, about 24 weeks after DPC sensitization. Regarding treatment: therapeutic diphenylcyclopropenone sensitization with weekly scalp DPC. The source material was whole blood, sampled in connection with sensitization to the hapten diphenylcyclopropenone (DPC). These receptors all come from a man aged 40-49 years with alopecia areata. Some clones in this sample may be carry-over from other donors' samples.

This rearrangement joins TRBV29-1 to TRBJ2-3; no firm D call. The V and J ends lost 8 bases and 2 bases respectively, with 11 bases between them. CDR1 SQVTM and CDR2 ANQGSEA come from the germline V gene. The CDR3 is 12 amino acids. CDR3 coding DNA: TGCAGCCCCACGCTGATCACAGATACGCAGTATTTT. The encoded protein is CSPTLITDTQYF.

This clonotype was counted between two and nine times. V usage is TRBV18 and J usage is TRBJ2-7, with 10 bases identical to TRBD1. The J segment lost 7 bases and the V segment lost 6 bases, leaving 6 bases of the junction unmatched. CDR1 is KGHSH and CDR2 is LQKENI in the germline V gene. CDR3 length: 13 amino acids. The CDR3 protein is CASSGTGAGEQYF. As DNA, the CDR3 is TGTGCCAGCTCCGGGACAGGGGCGGGTGAGCAGTACTTC.

This clonotype has only a few counts. The genes are TRBV7-9 and TRBJ2-1; D remains unclear. The germline V gene encodes CDR1 SEHNR and CDR2 FQNEAQ (reference sequence). Trimming pared 4 bases from V and 1 base from J, leaving 14 bases between. The CDR3 has 16 amino acids. For the CDR3, the DNA is TGTGCCAGCAGCTCCTCACGAGTGACGTCCTACAATGAGCAGTTCTTC. As protein: CASSSSRVTSYNEQFF.

The chain links TRBV28 to TRBJ2-3; 11 bases match TRBD2. V lost 5 bases, J lost 6 bases, and 10 bases stayed unmatched. CDR1 MDHEN and CDR2 SYDVKM come from the germline V gene. CDR3 length equals 16 residues. Here the CDR3 reads CASSPHSSGRRDTQYF. The CDR3, as DNA: TGTGCCAGCAGTCCCCATTCTAGCGGGAGGAGGGATACGCAGTATTTT.

This clonotype has more than one count but fewer than ten. CDR3 residues: CSARDRTGNQPQHF. Written as DNA, the CDR3 is TGCAGTGCTAGAGATCGGACAGGGAATCAGCCCCAGCATTTT. The rearrangement joins TRBV20-1 to TRBJ1-5; 8 nucleotides agree with TRBD1. CDR1 and CDR2 from the germline V gene are DFQATT and SNEGSKA (reference sequence). This CDR3 region has 14 residues. V shed 0 bases, J shed 4 bases, and the junction held 2 bases outside the gene matches.

This sequence joins TRBV15 and TRBJ2-1; D call uncertain. The V end was cut by 4 bases, the J end by 9 bases, with 10 bases between. The CDR3 covers 12 residues. Germline V gene sequence: CDR1 LNHNV, CDR2 YYDKDF (reference sequence). The CDR3 DNA is TGTGCCACCAGCACGGCAGTCCCTGAGCAGTTCTTC. This encodes CATSTAVPEQFF.

This clonotype was observed a few times. This chain joins TRBV28 and TRBJ2-7, with no clear D. Deletions cut 4 bases from V and 3 bases from J, with 10 bases between. The CDR3 spans 13 residues. Germline V gene data show CDR1 as MDHEN and CDR2 as SYDVKM. Here the CDR3 DNA reads TGTGCCAGCAGTTATCTAGTACGCTACGAGCAGTACTTC. It encodes CASSYLVRYEQYF.

This clonotype came up a few times. The chain links TRBV5-1 to TRBJ2-1; 12 bases map to TRBD2. Germline trimming cut 4 bases from V and 5 bases from J; bases unmatched to any gene: 4. Per germline, CDR1 SGHRS and CDR2 YFSETQ. This CDR3 is built from 15 residues. In nucleotides, the CDR3 is TGCGCCAGCAGCCTTCTAGCGGGAGGGCACAATGAGCAGTTCTTC. Translating it yields CASSLLAGGHNEQFF. The full variable domain, rest sourced from reference TRBV5-1 and TRBJ2-1, is KAGVTQTPRYLIKTRGQQVTLSCSPISGHRSVSWYQQTPGQGLQFLFEYFSETQRNKGNFPGRFSGRQFSNSRSEMNVSTLELGDSALYLCASSLLAGGHNEQFFGPGTRLTVL.

This chain uses TRBV24-1 with TRBJ2-7, with 13 positions matching TRBD2. The CDR3 spans 13 residues. Per germline, CDR1 KGHDR and CDR2 SFDVKD. Trimming removed 5 bases from V and 6 bases from J; junction bases left unmatched: 0. The CDR3, as DNA: TGTGCCACCAGTGGACTAGCGGGAGGCGAGCAGTACTTC. This codes for CATSGLAGGEQYF.

The V call is TRBV6-1, the J call TRBJ1-6; the D is unclear. V lost 6 bases and J lost 14, with 17 bases in between. This CDR3 spans 13 amino acids. Per the germline V gene, CDR1 is MNHNS and CDR2 is SASEGT. The CDR3 region is CASSPSADSALHF. In DNA, the CDR3 is TGTGCCAGCAGCCCTAGCGCGGACTCGGCCCTCCACTTT.

This clonotype turned up a few times. The gene calls are TRBV27 and TRBJ2-7; D uncertain. V was clipped by 2 bases and J by 2 bases, with 10 bases between them. Germline assignment: CDR1 MNHEY and CDR2 SMNVEV (reference sequence). The CDR3 is made up of 14 amino acids. CDR3 in amino acids: CASSLIGPTYEQYF. CDR3 coding DNA: TGTGCCAGCAGTTTAATCGGCCCGACCTACGAGCAGTACTTC.

This chain connects TRBV7-2 to TRBJ2-5; 10 nucleotides match TRBD2. The V gene end was trimmed by 5 bases and the J gene end by 4 bases; junction bases not matched to a gene: 7. CDR1 and CDR2 from the germline V gene are SGHTA and FQGNSA. The CDR3 has 15 residues. The CDR3 sequence: CASSPRVAGGETQYF. CDR3 DNA: TGTGCCAGCAGCCCCCGGGTAGCGGGGGGAGAGACCCAGTACTTC.

This clonotype was seen only a few times. The chain is built from TRBV12-3 or TRBV12-4 and TRBJ2-2; D call uncertain. Trimming removed 2 bases from V and 5 bases from J, with 12 bases in between. CDR3 length: 15 amino acids. This CDR3 is CASSLRLVRTGELFF. The CDR3 nucleotides are TGTGCCAGCAGTTTAAGACTGGTCAGGACCGGGGAGCTGTTTTTT.

In this sample, this clonotype turned up many times. The V call is TRBV12-3 or TRBV12-4, the J call TRBJ2-1; 10 bases are a match to TRBD2. CDR3 length: 14 amino acids. With V trimmed by 2 bases and J by 7 bases, 2 bases remained unmatched. CDR3 sequence: CASSLLAGVNEQFF. The DNA for the CDR3 is TGTGCCAGCAGTTTACTAGCGGGAGTGAATGAGCAGTTCTTC.

The chain has TRBV18 and TRBJ2-5; possibly TRBD2 for D (6 bases). This CDR3 is 16 amino acids long. Germline CDR1 and CDR2: KGHSH and LQKENI. V was clipped by 3 bases and J by 4 bases, with 18 bases between them. The CDR3 DNA follows: TGTGCCAGCTCACCGCAGGCACGGATGGAGGGAGAGACCCAGTACTTC. Translating gives CASSPQARMEGETQYF.

The V and J genes are TRBV7-8 and TRBJ2-1, with 7 bases identical to TRBD2. The CDR3 loop spans 17 amino acids. J gave up 3 bases and V 5 bases, and 13 bases lay outside the gene matches. CDR1 SGHVS and CDR2 FQNEAQ come from the germline V gene. CDR3 nucleotide sequence: TGTGCCAGCAGCCCCTGGCGCCGGGAGGCTAGCTACAATGAGCAGTTCTTC. Its protein is CASSPWRREASYNEQFF.

V is TRBV27 and J is TRBJ2-5, with D possibly matching TRBD2 (7 bases). Germline CDR1 MNHEY, CDR2 SMNVEV (reference sequence). V was pared by 5 bases and J by 1 base, with 17 bases between. This CDR3 spans 16 amino acids. The CDR3 protein is CASSPVGGGPQETQYF. DNA for the CDR3: TGTGCCAGCAGTCCCGTAGGGGGAGGGCCCCAAGAGACCCAGTACTTC.